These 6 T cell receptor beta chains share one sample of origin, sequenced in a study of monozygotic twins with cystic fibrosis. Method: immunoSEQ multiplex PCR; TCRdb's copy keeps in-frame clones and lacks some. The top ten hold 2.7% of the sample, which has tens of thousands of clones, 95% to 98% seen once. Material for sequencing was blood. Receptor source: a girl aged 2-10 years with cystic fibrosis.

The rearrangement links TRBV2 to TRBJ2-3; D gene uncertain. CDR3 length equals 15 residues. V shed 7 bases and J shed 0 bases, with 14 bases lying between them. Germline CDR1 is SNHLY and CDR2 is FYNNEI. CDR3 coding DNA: TGTGCCAGCAACGCTAGACTTAGTAGCACAGATACGCAGTATTTT. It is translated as CASNARLSSTDTQYF.

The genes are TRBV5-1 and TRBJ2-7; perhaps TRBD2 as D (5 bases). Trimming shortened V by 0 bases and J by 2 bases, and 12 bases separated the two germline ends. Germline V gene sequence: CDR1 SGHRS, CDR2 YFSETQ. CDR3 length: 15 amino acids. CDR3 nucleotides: TGCGCCAGCAGCTTGGGGGCGGGCAGTACCTACGAGCAGTACTTC. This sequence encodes CASSLGAGSTYEQYF.

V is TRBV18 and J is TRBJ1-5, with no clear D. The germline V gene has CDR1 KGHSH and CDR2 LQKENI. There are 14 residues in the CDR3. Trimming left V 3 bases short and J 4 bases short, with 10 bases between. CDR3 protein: CASSPYEGNQPQHF. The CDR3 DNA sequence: TGTGCCAGCTCACCTTATGAGGGTAATCAGCCCCAGCATTTT.

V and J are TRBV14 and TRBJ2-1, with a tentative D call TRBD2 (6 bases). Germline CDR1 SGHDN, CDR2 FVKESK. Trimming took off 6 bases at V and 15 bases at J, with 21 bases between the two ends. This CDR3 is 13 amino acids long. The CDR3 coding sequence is TGTGCCAGCAGTTCGACGGAGGGCCTCACCCCGTTCTTC. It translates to CASSSTEGLTPFF. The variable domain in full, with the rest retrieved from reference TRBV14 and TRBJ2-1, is EAGVTQFPSHSVIEKGQTVTLRCDPISGHDNLYWYRRVMGKEIKFLLHFVKESKQDESGMPNNRFLAERTGGTYSTLKVQPAELEDSGVYFCASSSTEGLTPFFGPGTRLTVL.

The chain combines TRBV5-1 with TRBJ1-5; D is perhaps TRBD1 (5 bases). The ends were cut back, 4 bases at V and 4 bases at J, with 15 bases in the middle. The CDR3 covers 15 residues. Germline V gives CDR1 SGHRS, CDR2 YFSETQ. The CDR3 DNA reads TGCGCCAGCAGCATTGGGACTGGATGGAATCAGCCCCAGCATTTT. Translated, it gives CASSIGTGWNQPQHF.

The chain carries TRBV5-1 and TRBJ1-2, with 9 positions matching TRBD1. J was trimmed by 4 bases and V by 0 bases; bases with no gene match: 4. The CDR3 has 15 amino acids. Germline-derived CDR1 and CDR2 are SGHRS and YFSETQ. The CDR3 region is CASSLGTGEGYGYTF. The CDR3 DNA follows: TGCGCCAGCAGCTTGGGGACAGGGGAAGGCTATGGCTACACCTTC.